Here is one T cell receptor (beta chain) with its context. The target antigen is unknown. The treatment here: approximately 18 received Ad26.COV2.S at low or high dose, single or two shots; several received placebo; per-sample allocation not given. Sample collection was performed on day 63 after the first vaccine or placebo injection. What was given as vaccine was an Ad26 vector encoding Wuhan-strain SARS-CoV-2 spike. The source of the sample is a study of Ad26.COV2.S vaccination and SARS-CoV-2 variants. Here immunoSEQ multiplex PCR was the method, and the copy in TCRdb shows in-frame clones only, minus some. The table records 410,000 or so clones, over 80% of them present only once. Points from the study as a whole: TCR breadth and depth estimates may have understated total T cell responses. There was reportedly substantial breadth in spike-specific CD8+ and CD4+ T cell responses after vaccination.

This specimen was peripheral blood, taken in a trial of Ad26.COV2.S vaccine versus placebo. The clonotype originates from a person between 18 and 65 years old who received the Ad26.COV2.S COVID-19 vaccine or a placebo.

As DNA, the CDR3 is TGTGCCAGCTCACCACCGACTAGCAATCAGCCCCAGCATTTT. This gives the protein CASSPPTSNQPQHF. The chain has TRBV18 and TRBJ1-5; D gene uncertain. The germline CDR1 and CDR2 sequences are KGHSH and LQKENI. The CDR3 contains 14 residues. V was clipped by 0 bases and J by 0 bases, with 3 bases between them.